This T cell receptor (beta chain) emerged from a study of blood T cell repertoires in COVID-19. The ends were cut back, 2 bases at V and 5 bases at J, with 14 bases in the middle. In germline, CDR1 is SGDLS, CDR2 YYNGEE. This CDR3 spans 14 amino acids. As processed by the authors: Counts of nucleated cells, estimated from reference gene primer amplification, were obtained. Profiled with immunoSEQ multiplex PCR; TCRdb holds only in-frame clones, not every one. Clone size and V and J calls were adopted from that table, with D and trimming inferred from the DNA. The sample has approximately 250,000 clones; about 88% are singletons.

The sequence was collected from a man aged 35 to 55 with acute or convalescent COVID-19. Sequenced material: peripheral blood. This chain links TRBV9 with TRBJ2-7, with unresolved D. The CDR3 DNA reads TGTGCCAGCAGCGTTAATCCGAGCCGGGACGAGCAGTACTTC. Protein: CASSVNPSRDEQYF.